The source of this TCR delta chain is a study of delta chain sequences of gamma delta T cells listed by TCRdb under 2017. By how much of the sample it makes up, this clone is medium-sized (0.01 to 0.1%). There is no known antigen for this receptor. No quality values exist for individual bases; no much larger clone is one base distant. V is cut back by 0 bases and J by 1 base, with 3 bases in the junction unmatched. CDR1 and CDR2 are read off the germline V gene as GEAIGNYY and EKD. Reading from cysteine to phenylalanine, the CDR3 counts 19 amino acids. Kept here is only the CDR3 DNA, which spans 57 bases and is read in frame from base 1. Receptor amplification or capture employed 5' RACE. Sequencer: Illumina MiSeq. TCRdb reanalyzed the public reads with the CATT caller, and identical DNA sequences were merged afterwards. The sample contains several hundred delta-chain clones, 20% to 25% of them found a single time. The biggest ten clones account for around 40% of the sample.

Sample: either unsorted cells or a sorted T cell fraction (not recorded which). This clonotype originated in a human donor in good health. The V and J genes are TRDV2 and TRDJ3; the junction holds 12 bases that match TRDD3. The CDR3 region: CACDTVLGDTSWDTRQMFF. In nucleotide form, the sequence is TGTGCCTGTGACACCGTACTGGGGGATACTTCCTGGGACACCCGACAGATGTTTTTC.